This entry lists 10 T cell receptor beta chains sequenced from one sample in a study of T cell clones after liver transplantation (dated by TCRdb to the late 2010s). Libraries were constructed by the immunoSEQ multiplex PCR assay. In TCRdb, the immuneACCESS table is reduced to in-frame sequences with V and J assigned. These tables do not hold every clone; where another copy was compared, an unresolved V gene accounts for under half, and the others remain unexplained. In this sample the table shows approximately 55,000 clones, 55% to 75% of which occur a single time. In total, the top ten clones hold 8.5% to 10% of the sample. The starting material was CD4+ T cells from blood, obtained less than 70 months after liver transplant. These TCRs come from a human patient who received a liver transplant. Some T cells may derive from the graft donor when a transplant has been performed.

The gene calls are TRBV28 and TRBJ1-2; D gene ambiguous. V shed 6 bases and J shed 6 bases, with 20 bases lying between them. Germline loops: CDR1 MDHEN, CDR2 SYDVKM. This CDR3 is built from 15 residues. Here the CDR3 DNA reads TGTGCCAGCAGCAAAACCGCCGGGCTTACGAATGGCTACACCTTC. It translates to CASSKTAGLTNGYTF.

The chain links TRBV2 to TRBJ2-7; 8 positions agree with TRBD1. Germline trimming cut 6 bases from V and 7 bases from J; bases unmatched to any gene: 8. Germline CDR1 reads SNHLY; CDR2 reads FYNNEI. The CDR3 has 13 amino acids. The CDR3 DNA reads as TGTGCCAGCAGCGCCGGGACAGGAAATGAGCAGTACTTC. This codes for CASSAGTGNEQYF.

The chain carries TRBV6-1 and TRBJ2-7; D perhaps matches TRBD2 (6 bases). Germline V gene sequence: CDR1 MNHNS, CDR2 SASEGT. CDR3 length: 15 amino acids. Trimming shortened V by 2 bases and J by 2 bases, and 13 bases separated the two germline ends. The chain's CDR3 is CASSEQTRGPYEQYF. The CDR3 DNA reads TGTGCCAGCAGTGAACAGACTAGGGGTCCCTACGAGCAGTACTTC.

J is TRBJ2-3 and V is TRBV7-9, with D possibly matching TRBD1 (5 bases). CDR1 is SEHNR, CDR2 FQNEAQ, per germline (reference sequence). Trimming took 2 bases from V and 5 from J, leaving 11 bases between them. CDR3 length equals 14 residues. This CDR3 is CASSLKGRGDTQYF. DNA of the CDR3: TGTGCCAGCAGCTTAAAGGGGCGTGGAGATACGCAGTATTTT.

This chain links TRBV6-1 with TRBJ1-1; D remains unclear. The V end was cut by 6 bases, the J end by 4 bases, with 9 bases between. The CDR3 extends over 12 amino acids. Germline CDR1 reads MNHNS; CDR2 reads SASEGT. CDR3: CASRGTSTEAFF. Here the CDR3 DNA reads TGTGCCAGCAGAGGCACATCCACTGAAGCTTTCTTT.

The chain carries TRBV11-2 and TRBJ1-2, with D hard to call. Germline CDR1 SGHAT, CDR2 FQNNGV. This CDR3 is built from 15 residues. V lost 1 base and J lost 0, with 9 bases in between. CDR3 DNA sequence: TGTGCCAGCAGCTTAGGCCAGCTTTCTAACTATGGCTACACCTTC. Translation gives CASSLGQLSNYGYTF. Supplemented by reference TRBV11-2 and TRBJ1-2, the full variable domain reads EAGVAQSPRYKIIEKRQSVAFWCNPISGHATLYWYQQILGQGPKLLIQFQNNGVVDDSQLPKDRFSAERLKGVDSTLKIQPAKLEDSAVYLCASSLGQLSNYGYTFGSGTRLTVV.

The genes are TRBV9 and TRBJ2-3; D perhaps matches TRBD2 (5 bases). V was pared by 1 base and J by 1 base, with 10 bases between. The CDR3 totals 15 residues. Looked up from germline, CDR1 is SGDLS and CDR2 is YYNGEE. CDR3 amino acids: CASSVNGVGTDTQYF. CDR3 coding DNA: TGTGCCAGCAGCGTAAACGGGGTGGGCACAGATACGCAGTATTTT.

V and J are TRBV15 and TRBJ1-6; the D is unclear. Germline-derived CDR1 and CDR2 are LNHNV and YYDKDF (reference sequence). The CDR3 covers 15 residues. V shed 8 bases and J shed 0 bases, with 11 bases lying between them. The CDR3 sequence: CATATRSSYNSPLHF. In DNA, the CDR3 is TGTGCCACCGCGACACGGAGCTCCTATAATTCACCCCTCCACTTT.

Comment on this clone: Different DNA sequences within this sample yield the same CDR3. J is TRBJ1-3 and V is TRBV5-5; a possible D gene is TRBD1 (6 bases). With 4 bases removed from V and 4 bases from J, the gap between germline ends came to 12 bases. Germline V lookup: CDR1 SGHKS, CDR2 YYEKEE (reference sequence). The length of the CDR3 is 14 residues. The CDR3 sequence: CASSLQGTGNTIYF. Here the CDR3 DNA reads TGTGCCAGCAGCCTACAGGGTACAGGAAACACCATATATTTT.

This clone was seen a single time. V gene TRBV7-6 combines with J gene TRBJ1-4; D is unclear. The germline gives CDR1 SGHVS, CDR2 FNYEAQ. V was clipped by 1 base and J by 7 bases, with 7 bases between them. The CDR3 runs to 13 residues. The CDR3 coding sequence is TGTGCCAGCAGCTTAGGGCCGAGTGAAAAACTGTTTTTT. This encodes CASSLGPSEKLFF.